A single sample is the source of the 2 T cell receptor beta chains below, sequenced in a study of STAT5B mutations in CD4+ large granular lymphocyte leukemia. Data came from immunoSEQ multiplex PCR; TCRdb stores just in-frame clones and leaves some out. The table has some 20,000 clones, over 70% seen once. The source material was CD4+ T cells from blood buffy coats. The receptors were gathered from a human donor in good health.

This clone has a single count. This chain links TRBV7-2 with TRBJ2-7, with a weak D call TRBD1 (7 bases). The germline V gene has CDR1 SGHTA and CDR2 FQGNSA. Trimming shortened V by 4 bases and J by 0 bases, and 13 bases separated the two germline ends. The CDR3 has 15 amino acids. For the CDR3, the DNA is TGTGCCAGCAGCTCCGCGGGGACAGCCTCCTACGAGCAGTACTTC. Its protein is CASSSAGTASYEQYF.

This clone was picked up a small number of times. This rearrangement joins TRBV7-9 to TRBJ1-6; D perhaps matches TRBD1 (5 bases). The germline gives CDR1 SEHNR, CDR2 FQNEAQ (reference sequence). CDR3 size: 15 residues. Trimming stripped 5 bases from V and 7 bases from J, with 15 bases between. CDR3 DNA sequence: TGTGCCAGCAGCCCTGGGGGACTGACAAATTCACCCCTCCACTTT. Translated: CASSPGGLTNSPLHF.